These 32 T cell receptor beta chains share one sample of origin, sequenced in a study of T cells in Graves' hyperthyroidism and ophthalmopathy. TCR beta CDR3 regions were amplified from RNA transcripts. During a first-round RT-PCR of the TCR CDR3, the HTBI primer set was used. TCRdb called the multiplex PCR reads again in MiXCR, with one record for every CDR3 protein. The sample includes under 350,000 distinct CDR3 sequences, around 20% of them seen just once. The sample was blood. All receptors come from a woman aged 50 to 65 with Graves' hyperthyroidism.

This clonotype was seen at least ten times. The rearrangement links TRBV18 to TRBJ2-1; the match to TRBD2 covers 10 bases. The CDR3 contains 16 residues. Germline V gives CDR1 KGHSH, CDR2 LQKENI. The junction had 3 bases not matched to a gene; V was cut back by 1 base and J by 3 bases. Here the CDR3 DNA reads TGTGCCAGCTCACCACAAGCGGGAGGGATCTACAATGAGCAGTTCTTC. Residues: CASSPQAGGIYNEQFF.

This clonotype was seen repeatedly, ten times or more. The chain recombines TRBV20-1 with TRBJ2-3, with 7 bases fitting TRBD2. This CDR3 has 14 residues. Trimming removed 5 bases from V and 1 base from J; junction bases left unmatched: 6. Germline V gene data show CDR1 as DFQATT and CDR2 as SNEGSKA (reference sequence). The DNA for the CDR3 is TGCAGTGCTCCCGGGACTATCGGCACAGATACGCAGTATTTT. Translation gives CSAPGTIGTDTQYF.

This clonotype was recorded a few times. The rearrangement links TRBV9 to TRBJ2-5; 8 nucleotides line up with TRBD1. CDR1 SGDLS and CDR2 YYNGEE come from the germline V gene. The CDR3 totals 15 residues. Trimming at V came to 3 bases and at J to 0 bases, leaving 4 bases not matched to a gene. CDR3 bases: TGTGCCAGCAGCGCAGGGGGCGCAAACCAAGAGACCCAGTACTTC. Amino acids: CASSAGGANQETQYF.

This chain connects TRBV7-9 to TRBJ2-1; D gene unclear. V was clipped by 2 bases and J by 9 bases, with 14 bases between them. The length of the CDR3 is 14 residues. In germline, CDR1 is SEHNR, CDR2 FQNEAQ (reference sequence). The CDR3 here is CASSLSTVGSEQFF. CDR3 nucleotides: TGTGCCAGCAGCTTATCGACGGTGGGCAGTGAGCAGTTCTTC.

This clonotype came up many times. The chain uses TRBV18 and TRBJ1-1; D is undetermined. Trimming took 3 bases from V and 5 from J, leaving 13 bases between them. From germline, CDR1 is KGHSH and CDR2 LQKENI. The length of the CDR3 is 14 residues. The CDR3, as DNA: TGTGCCAGCTCACCTAATAAGGGTGGAACTGAAGCTTTCTTT. This codes for CASSPNKGGTEAFF.

This clonotype has at least ten counts. The gene calls are TRBV3-1 and TRBJ1-5; D unresolved. Germline V gives CDR1 LGHDT, CDR2 YNNKEL (reference sequence). Trimming took 0 bases from V and 0 from J, leaving 15 bases between them. The length of the CDR3 is 18 residues. CDR3 DNA sequence: TGTGCCAGCAGCCAAGATCCGGCAGGCGGCTATAGCAATCAGCCCCAGCATTTT. Amino acid sequence: CASSQDPAGGYSNQPQHF.

This clonotype was seen many times. The chain combines TRBV5-1 with TRBJ1-2; possible D gene TRBD1, 5 bases. Germline V gives CDR1 SGHRS, CDR2 YFSETQ. Deletions cut 3 bases from V and 6 bases from J, with 9 bases between. This CDR3 is 12 amino acids long. The CDR3 DNA follows: TGCGCCAGCAGCTCCTCAGGGCATGGCTACACCTTC. This codes for CASSSSGHGYTF.

This clonotype was picked up a small number of times. V is TRBV24-1 and J is TRBJ2-2, with D possibly called TRBD1 or TRBD2 (5 bases each). With 5 bases removed from V and 5 bases from J, the gap between germline ends came to 17 bases. Germline V gene lookup returns CDR1 KGHDR and CDR2 SFDVKD. The CDR3 consists of 16 residues. The CDR3: CATSVEYGAETGELFF. In DNA, the CDR3 is TGTGCCACCAGTGTAGAATACGGGGCAGAGACCGGGGAGCTGTTTTTT.

This clonotype was seen many times. The chain employs TRBV20-1 and TRBJ1-5, with a possible D match to TRBD1 (5 bases). The germline V gene encodes CDR1 DFQATT and CDR2 SNEGSKA (reference sequence). The V end was cut by 3 bases, the J end by 0 bases, with 6 bases between. The CDR3 totals 13 residues. As DNA, the CDR3 is TGCAGTGCTAGGACAGCTAGCAATCAGCCCCAGCATTTT. Its protein is CSARTASNQPQHF.

This clonotype was observed at least ten times. V and J are TRBV20-1 and TRBJ2-7; 8 nucleotides line up with TRBD1. Germline V gene data show CDR1 as DFQATT and CDR2 as SNEGSKA (reference sequence). V lost 0 bases, J lost 2 bases, and 9 bases stayed unmatched. CDR3 length equals 16 residues. The CDR3 reads CSARDSGQGNPYEQYF. CDR3 nucleotides: TGCAGTGCTAGAGACAGCGGACAGGGAAATCCCTACGAGCAGTACTTC.

The chain links TRBV7-2 to TRBJ1-1; 9 nucleotides match TRBD1. CDR1 is SGHTA, CDR2 FQGNSA, per germline. This CDR3 region has 16 residues. Germline trimming cut 4 bases from V and 2 bases from J; bases unmatched to any gene: 8. The CDR3 loop reads CASSSGQGQGNTEAFF. Here the CDR3 DNA reads TGTGCCAGCAGCTCCGGACAGGGGCAAGGAAACACTGAAGCTTTCTTT. The complete variable domain, with remaining parts taken from reference TRBV7-2 and TRBJ1-1, reads GAGVSQSPSNKVTEKGKDVELRCDPISGHTALYWYRQSLGQGLEFLIYFQGNSAPDKSGLPSDRFSAERTGGSVSTLTIQRTQQEDSAVYLCASSSGQGQGNTEAFFGQGTRLTVV.

This clonotype appeared many times. The chain couples TRBV12-3 or TRBV12-4 to TRBJ2-3; D tentatively reads TRBD1 or TRBD2 (5 bases each). The CDR3 has 12 residues. Trimming left V 7 bases short and J 8 bases short, with 13 bases between. The CDR3 loop reads CASNLGTLTQYF. CDR3 nucleotide sequence: TGTGCCAGCAACCTGGGGACCCTTACGCAGTATTTT.

This clonotype was recorded a few times. The chain employs TRBV10-1 and TRBJ1-3; D not resolved. Germline CDR1 WNHNN, CDR2 SYGVQD (reference sequence). The CDR3 contains 13 residues. V dropped 3 bases and J dropped 1 base, with 4 bases sitting between them. Here the CDR3 reads CASSEMSGNTIYF. CDR3 in DNA: TGCGCCAGCAGTGAAATGTCTGGAAACACCATATATTTT.

This clonotype was seen ten or more times. The J gene is TRBJ1-1, the V gene TRBV7-9, with D hard to call. V was shortened by 3 bases and J by 8 bases, with 13 bases between the two germline ends. There are 13 residues in the CDR3. Germline lookup yields CDR1 SEHNR and CDR2 FQNEAQ (reference sequence). DNA for the CDR3: TGTGCCAGCAGCTTCGAACAGCATATGGAAGCTTTCTTT. It yields the protein CASSFEQHMEAFF.

This clonotype occurred many times. The gene calls are TRBV20-1 and TRBJ2-7; TRBD2 aligns across 8 bases. Trimming cost V 3 bases and J 4 bases; bases outside gene matches: 8. The CDR3 extends over 14 amino acids. CDR1 and CDR2 (germline): DFQATT, SNEGSKA (reference sequence). CDR3 residues: CSARRSGGGYEQYF. CDR3 nucleotide sequence: TGCAGTGCTAGGAGATCGGGAGGGGGGTACGAGCAGTACTTC.

This clonotype was detected a few times. A much larger clone differs from this one at a single base, so this may be a read error. The V and J genes are TRBV3-1 and TRBJ1-1, with no clear D. The CDR3 is made up of 12 amino acids. Germline lookup yields CDR1 LGHDT and CDR2 YNNKEL (reference sequence). V lost 4 bases and J 8 bases, leaving 11 bases between the germline ends. The CDR3 protein is CASSRVSQEAFF. As DNA, the CDR3 is TGTGCCAGCAGCCGAGTTAGTCAGGAAGCTTTCTTT.

This chain joins TRBV24-1 and TRBJ2-3; D could derive from TRBD1 or TRBD2 (5 bases each). Germline V gene lookup returns CDR1 KGHDR and CDR2 SFDVKD. Trimming shortened V by 4 bases and J by 1 base, and 11 bases separated the two germline ends. The CDR3 consists of 15 residues. CDR3 loop: CATSDTGTGTDTQYF. As DNA, the CDR3 is TGTGCCACCAGTGACACCGGGACCGGCACAGATACGCAGTATTTT.

The chain carries TRBV14 and TRBJ2-1, with D possibly matching TRBD2 (6 bases). CDR3 length: 13 amino acids. CDR1 SGHDN and CDR2 FVKESK come from the germline V gene. Trimming removed 4 bases from V and 10 bases from J, with 14 bases in between. In DNA form, the CDR3 reads TGTGCCAGCAGCCCCTGGACTACCCAGGAGCAGTTCTTC. It yields the protein CASSPWTTQEQFF.

This clonotype was seen repeatedly, ten times or more. The chain has TRBV6-6 and TRBJ1-6; D remains ambiguous. This CDR3 comprises 14 residues. Trimming left V 0 bases short and J 8 bases short, with 8 bases between. CDR1 is MNHNY and CDR2 is SVGAGI in the germline V gene (reference sequence). CDR3 sequence: CASSYSTKYSPLHF. The CDR3 DNA reads as TGTGCCAGCAGTTACTCGACGAAGTATTCACCCCTCCACTTT.

The V call is TRBV30, the J call TRBJ1-3; D remains ambiguous. The CDR3 covers 12 residues. Germline V gives CDR1 GTSNPN, CDR2 SVGIG (reference sequence). V lost 5 bases, J lost 3 bases, and 8 bases lay in between. The CDR3 bases are TGTGCCTGGGGGCCAGGTGGAAACACCATATATTTT. It yields the protein CAWGPGGNTIYF. The variable domain in full, with the rest retrieved from reference TRBV30 and TRBJ1-3, is SQTIHQWPATLVQPVGSPLSLECTVEGTSNPNLYWYRQAAGRGLQLLFYSVGIGQISSEVPQNLSASRPQDRQFILSSKKLLLSDSGFYLCAWGPGGNTIYFGEGSWLTVV.

This clonotype was observed at least ten times. The gene calls are TRBV28 and TRBJ1-4; 7 nucleotides agree with TRBD1. Germline assignment: CDR1 MDHEN and CDR2 SYDVKM. CDR3 length: 14 residues. V gave up 6 bases and J gave up 0 bases; unmatched junction bases: 1. CDR3 coding DNA: TGTGCCAGCAGGACAGGGACAACTAATGAAAAACTGTTTTTT. Its protein is CASRTGTTNEKLFF. Drawing the rest from reference TRBV28 and TRBJ1-4, the complete variable domain is DVKVTQSSRYLVKRTGEKVFLECVQDMDHENMFWYRQDPGLGLRLIYFSYDVKMKEKGDIPEGYSVSREKKERFSLILESASTNQTSMYLCASRTGTTNEKLFFGSGTQLSVL.

This clonotype was observed at least ten times. The chain carries TRBV30 and TRBJ2-5; D tentatively fits TRBD1 or TRBD2 (5 bases each). V gave up 4 bases and J gave up 2 bases, with 11 bases separating them. Germline-derived CDR1 and CDR2 are GTSNPN and SVGIG (reference sequence). This CDR3 has 13 residues. The DNA of the CDR3 is TGTGCCTGGAATGGTGGGGGACAAGAGACCCAGTACTTC. Translation gives CAWNGGGQETQYF.

The chain joins TRBV11-2 to TRBJ2-1, with a tentative D call TRBD2 (6 bases). V was trimmed by 5 bases and J by 1 base, leaving 15 bases between them. The CDR3 loop spans 16 amino acids. Germline V gene data show CDR1 as SGHAT and CDR2 as FQNNGV. This chain's CDR3 is CASSQWGSGSYNEQFF. Here the CDR3 DNA reads TGTGCCAGCAGCCAGTGGGGGAGCGGGTCCTACAATGAGCAGTTCTTC.

This clonotype has more than one count but fewer than ten. This chain links TRBV19 with TRBJ1-6; D gene ambiguous. Deletions cut 5 bases from V and 5 bases from J, with 10 bases between. Germline values: CDR1 LNHDA, CDR2 SQIVND (reference sequence). The CDR3 is made up of 14 amino acids. This CDR3 reads CASSLSGDNSPLHF. The CDR3 coding sequence is TGTGCCAGTAGTCTCAGTGGGGATAATTCACCCCTCCACTTT. Combining the CDR3 with reference TRBV19 and TRBJ1-6 gives the whole variable domain DGGITQSPKYLFRKEGQNVTLSCEQNLNHDAMYWYRQDPGQGLRLIYYSQIVNDFQKGDIAEGYSVSREKKESFPLTVTSAQKNPTAFYLCASSLSGDNSPLHFGNGTRLTVT.

In this sample, this clonotype turned up many times. The chain couples TRBV19 to TRBJ2-5; 7 nucleotides line up with TRBD2. With 3 bases clipped from V and 0 bases from J, the junction kept 7 bases outside the gene matches. CDR1 is LNHDA, CDR2 SQIVND, per germline (reference sequence). CDR3 length: 16 amino acids. The CDR3 DNA is TGTGCCAGTAGTATTAAGGGACTACAGTACCAAGAGACCCAGTACTTC. Its protein product is CASSIKGLQYQETQYF.

This clonotype was detected ten times or more. The chain recombines TRBV20-1 with TRBJ2-2; no clear D gene. This CDR3 has 14 amino acids. The germline CDR1 and CDR2 sequences are DFQATT and SNEGSKA (reference sequence). V was pared by 6 bases and J by 6 bases, with 17 bases between. CDR3 region: CSARPPPNAGELFF. DNA of the CDR3: TGCAGTGCGAGACCGCCCCCTAATGCCGGGGAGCTGTTTTTT.

The chain links TRBV7-9 to TRBJ1-6; a possible D gene is TRBD1 (5 bases). Trimming removed 5 bases from V and 7 bases from J, with 12 bases in between. Germline V gives CDR1 SEHNR, CDR2 FQNEAQ (reference sequence). The CDR3 covers 14 residues. Written as DNA, the CDR3 is TGTGCCAGCAGCCCCAGGCGGGGCAATTCACCCCTCCACTTT. Amino acids: CASSPRRGNSPLHF.

The chain has TRBV12-3 or TRBV12-4 and TRBJ2-1; D remains unclear. The CDR3 sequence is 15 residues long. The V gene lost 5 bases and the J gene lost 0 bases, with 11 bases spanning the gap. The CDR3 here is CASSARTISYNEQFF. Here the CDR3 DNA reads TGTGCCAGCAGTGCGCGGACGATCTCCTACAATGAGCAGTTCTTC.

The rearrangement links TRBV18 to TRBJ2-3, with 9 bases fitting TRBD2. V lost 3 bases to trimming and J lost 4 bases; unmatched junction nucleotides: 5. This CDR3 is 15 amino acids long. The germline V gene has CDR1 KGHSH and CDR2 LQKENI. The CDR3 is CASSPAGGIADTQYF. CDR3 DNA: TGTGCCAGCTCACCTGCGGGAGGGATCGCAGATACGCAGTATTTT.

Points on this clonotype: Germline and junction disagree at one end, which may indicate a read error. The J gene is TRBJ2-5, the V gene TRBV7-7; D might be TRBD1 (6 bases). CDR3 size: 14 residues. CDR1 and CDR2 (germline): SSHAT, FNYEAQ (reference sequence). The CDR3 nucleotides read TGTGCTAGCAGCCCCTTCCAGGGGCAAGAGACCCAGTACTTC. Protein sequence: CASSPFQGQETQYF.

This clonotype was recorded many times. The chain combines TRBV20-1 with TRBJ1-6; D is uncertain. CDR1 is DFQATT and CDR2 is SNEGSKA in the germline V gene (reference sequence). V was pared by 0 bases and J by 7 bases, with 10 bases between. The CDR3 length is 14 residues. CDR3 protein: CSARDSGSNSPLHF. The CDR3 DNA sequence: TGCAGTGCTAGAGATAGTGGATCGAATTCACCCCTCCACTTT.

This clonotype was recorded at least ten times. The J gene is TRBJ1-3, the V gene TRBV30; D gene uncertain. This CDR3 is 15 amino acids long. V was pared by 1 base and J by 4 bases, with 14 bases between. Germline lookup yields CDR1 GTSNPN and CDR2 SVGIG (reference sequence). The CDR3 DNA reads as TGTGCCTGGAGTGATCGAGGGTCGGGAGGAAACACCATATATTTT. It specifies CAWSDRGSGGNTIYF.